The clone carrying this T cell receptor (beta chain) appeared a few times. The antigen remains undetermined. Given a much more abundant clone one base away, this may be a read error. This sample stems from a study of T cells in Graves' hyperthyroidism and ophthalmopathy. About the research overall: It was at initial diagnosis, before any treatment, that peripheral blood was collected.

Exclusion criteria comprised uncontrolled infection, other autoimmune disease, pregnancy or lactation. Study results and caveats: Ophthalmopathy onset followed model prediction by a median about six months. Most thyroid clonotypes that were expanded above 0.001 also turned up in blood.

Amplification targeted TCR beta CDR3 regions from RNA transcripts. The HTBI primer set was used in a first-round RT-PCR of the TCR CDR3. TCRdb itself ran the multiplex PCR reads through MiXCR, one entry per CDR3 protein. The sample contains 200,000 to 250,000 distinct CDR3 sequences, about 16% of which appear only once. Germline CDR1 MNHNS, CDR2 SASEGT. V was clipped by 8 bases and J by 7 bases, with 21 bases between them. This CDR3 spans 14 amino acids. The chain employs TRBV6-1 and TRBJ2-7; maybe TRBD1 (8 bases). What was sequenced was blood. This TCR came from a woman aged 18-29 years with Graves' ophthalmopathy. This CDR3 reads CASGTTGGGLEQYF. CDR3 DNA sequence: TGTGCCAGCGGGACTACAGGGGGGGGGCTGGAGCAGTACTTC.